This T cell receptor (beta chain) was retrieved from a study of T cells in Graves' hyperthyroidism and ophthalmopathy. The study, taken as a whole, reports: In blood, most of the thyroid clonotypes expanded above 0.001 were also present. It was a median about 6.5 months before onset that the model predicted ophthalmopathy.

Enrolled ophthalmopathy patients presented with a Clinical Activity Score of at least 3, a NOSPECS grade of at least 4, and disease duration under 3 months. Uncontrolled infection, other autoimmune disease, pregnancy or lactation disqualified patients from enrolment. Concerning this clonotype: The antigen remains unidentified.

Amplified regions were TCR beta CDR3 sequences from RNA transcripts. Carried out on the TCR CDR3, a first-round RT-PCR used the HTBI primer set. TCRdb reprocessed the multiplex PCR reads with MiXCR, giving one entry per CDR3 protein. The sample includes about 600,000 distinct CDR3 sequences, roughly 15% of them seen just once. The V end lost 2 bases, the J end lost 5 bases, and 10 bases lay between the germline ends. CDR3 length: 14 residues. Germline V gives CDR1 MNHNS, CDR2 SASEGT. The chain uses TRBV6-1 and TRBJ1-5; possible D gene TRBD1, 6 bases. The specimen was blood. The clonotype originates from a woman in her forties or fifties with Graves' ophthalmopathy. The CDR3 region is CASSETGNDQPQHF. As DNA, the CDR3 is TGTGCCAGCAGTGAAACAGGGAACGATCAGCCCCAGCATTTT.